This TCR beta chain was recovered during a study of blood T cell repertoires in COVID-19. Study background: Both acute and convalescent COVID-19 samples were obtained from the United States, Italy and Spain. T cells, B-cell-depleted T cells, or PBMCs provided the cDNA or gDNA that served as material.

CDR3 size: 16 residues. Germline values: CDR1 SGHRS, CDR2 YFSETQ. Trimming took 4 bases from V and 2 from J; bases not matched to a gene: 7. As processed by the authors: How many nucleated cells were present was estimated from reference gene primer amplification. Assay used: immunoSEQ multiplex PCR; TCRdb lists only in-frame clones, some missing. The DNA gave D and trimming, while V, J and clone size come from that table. There are around 300,000 clones in the sample; around 90% occur only once, and roughly 2.1% lies in the top ten. The chain combines TRBV5-1 with TRBJ2-4; 9 bases match TRBD2. The clonotype originates from a man between 18 and 35 years old with active or convalescent COVID-19. The material sequenced was peripheral blood. This chain's CDR3 is CASSRTSGYPKNIQYF. The DNA for the CDR3 is TGCGCCAGCAGCCGTACTAGCGGGTATCCCAAAAACATTCAGTACTTC.